These T cell receptor beta chains were read from a single sample in a study of persistence of HIV-infected CD4 T cells. Generated by immunoSEQ multiplex PCR, the TCRdb table keeps only in-frame clones and is missing some. The sample consists of fewer than 40,000 clones, over 80% of them appearing once. Their antigen targets remain unknown. Sequencing was performed on CD4+ T cells sorted from PBMCs after roughly 18-hour stimulation, taken from a patient who received antiretroviral therapy. The receptors come from an adult woman with HIV who was CMV-seropositive. Each CDR3 is given with its conserved first and last residue. The order of the fields is D gene, clone size, J gene, V gene, CDR3 DNA, CDR3 protein. D genes are given only for firm matches. Size tells how often a clone was seen (once, few, many) or the class of an expanded clone, and some rows leave it out.

NA,NA,TRBJ2-7,TRBV3-1/TRBV3-2,TGTGCCAGCAGCCACAGGGGCGGATCTTACGAGCAGTACTTC,CASSHRGGSYEQYF
NA,few,TRBJ1-3,TRBV28,TGTGCCAGCTTGGGGTCGGGTTTAGGTGGAAACACCATATATTTT,CASLGSGLGGNTIYF
TRBD2,NA,TRBJ2-1,TRBV9,TGTGCCAGCAGCGTAGCTAGGCGGGAGTTTGGGGCTGGTTCCTACAATGAGCAGTTCTTC,CASSVARREFGAGSYNEQFF
NA,NA,TRBJ2-1,TRBV7-9,TGTGCCAGCAGCTTGTTAACGCAGGCCGCGGGGCAGTTCTTC,CASSLLTQAAGQFF
NA,NA,TRBJ2-1,TRBV28,TGTGCCAGCAGTCCCCCCTCAGGGTCCCGCTACAACAATGAGCAGTTCTTC,CASSPPSGSRYNNEQFF
TRBD2,once,TRBJ2-7,TRBV7-3,TGTGCCAACTTGAACCCGGGACTACTCTACGAGCAGTACTTC,CANLNPGLLYEQYF
TRBD1,NA,TRBJ1-2,TRBV9,TGTGCCAGCAGCCCCGGGACAGACTATGGCTACACCTTC,CASSPGTDYGYTF
TRBD1,NA,TRBJ1-2,TRBV10-3,TGTGCCATCAGTGAGGACAGGGGTCCCTATGGCTACACCTTC,CAISEDRGPYGYTF
NA,NA,TRBJ2-7,TRBV18,TGTGCCAGCTCCAGGGGCAGGGAGGGCGAGCAGTACTTC,CASSRGREGEQYF
NA,NA,TRBJ2-1,TRBV7-2,TGTGCCAGCAGCTTCACAGCTAGGCAACAGGGACTTCAGTTCTTC,CASSFTARQQGLQFF
NA,once,TRBJ1-2,TRBV24-1,TGTGCCACCAGTCCCACCCATGAGGCTGGCTACACCTTC,CATSPTHEAGYTF
TRBD1,NA,TRBJ2-2,TRBV6-5,TGTGCCAGCCACAGGGGCCCTACGAACACCGGGGAGCTGTTTTTT,CASHRGPTNTGELFF
TRBD2,NA,TRBJ2-3,TRBV11-2,TGTGCCAGCAGCCATCGCCCCGGACTAGCGAGTCCGGATACGCAGTATTTT,CASSHRPGLASPDTQYF
NA,NA,TRBJ2-1,TRBV28,TGTGCCAGCAGGGGCAATGAGCAGTTCTTC,CASRGNEQFF
NA,few,TRBJ1-5,TRBV10-1,TGCGCCAGCAGGGGGGGCAGCCCCAATCAGCCCCAGCATTTT,CASRGGSPNQPQHF
NA,NA,TRBJ1-1,TRBV20-1,TGCAGTGCTCACGAGAACACTGAAGCTTTCTTT,CSAHENTEAFF
TRBD1,NA,TRBJ2-5,TRBV29-1,TGCAGCGGACTTGACAGGGACCAAGAGACCCAGTACTTC,CSGLDRDQETQYF
NA,NA,TRBJ2-5,TRBV2,TGTGCCAGCAGTGAACTGGGGACGTCCCAGGCCCAGTACTTC,CASSELGTSQAQYF
TRBD2,once,TRBJ2-1,TRBV5-6,TGTGCCAGCAGCTTGGTCGGTAGCGGGGGCGAGCAGTTCTTC,CASSLVGSGGEQFF
NA,once,TRBJ1-3,TRBV19,TGTGCCAGTAGTTCTCCCGGACTGAGCTCTGGAAACACCATATATTTT,CASSSPGLSSGNTIYF
TRBD1,NA,TRBJ2-2,TRBV11-1,TGTGCCAGCAGCCGGGACAGGAGATCCACCGGGGAGCTGTTTTTT,CASSRDRRSTGELFF
NA,NA,TRBJ1-5,TRBV6-5,TGTGCCAGCAATCAGGGTTCGGCGGGCAATCAGCCCCAGCATTTT,CASNQGSAGNQPQHF
NA,NA,TRBJ2-3,TRBV12-3/TRBV12-4,TGTGCCAGCAGGTCAACAGGGTCAGATACGCAGTATTTT,CASRSTGSDTQYF
TRBD1,NA,TRBJ1-2,TRBV4-3,TGCGCCAGCAGCCAAGACCCCCCCGACAGGGCTAACTATGGCTACACCTTC,CASSQDPPDRANYGYTF
NA,once,TRBJ1-2,TRBV28,TGTGCCAGCAGTTTAGCGTCGGCGGGAAACTCTAACTATGGCTACACCTTC,CASSLASAGNSNYGYTF
TRBD2,NA,TRBJ2-3,TRBV19,TGTGCCAGCGGGACTAGTGACACAGATACGCAGTATTTT,CASGTSDTDTQYF
TRBD2,NA,TRBJ2-7,TRBV10-3,TGTGCCATCATGAGGACTAGCGGGTACGAGCAGTACTTC,CAIMRTSGYEQYF
NA,NA,TRBJ2-7,TRBV25-1,TGTGCCAGCAGTTCCTTCGTTGAGCAGTACTTC,CASSSFVEQYF
NA,once,TRBJ2-2,TRBV12-5,TGTGCTAGTGGTAAACAGGGCGGCGGGGAGCTGTTTTTT,CASGKQGGGELFF
NA,NA,TRBJ1-3,TRBV18,TGTGCCAGCTCAATTAGTACGAGGGGATCAACTGGAAACACCATATATTTT,CASSISTRGSTGNTIYF
NA,NA,TRBJ1-6,TRBV20-1,TGCAGTGCTAGTTTCGGGAGCTCCTATAATTCACCCCTCCACTTT,CSASFGSSYNSPLHF
NA,NA,TRBJ1-1,TRBV6-5,TGTGCCACACAGGACAGCACTGAAGCTTTCTTT,CATQDSTEAFF
TRBD1,NA,TRBJ2-1,TRBV5-4,TGTGCCAGCAGCCCGGACAGGAGCTCCTACAATGAGCAGTTCTTC,CASSPDRSSYNEQFF
NA,NA,TRBJ1-5,TRBV28,TGTGCCAGCAGACCCCAGGGGAGGCCCAATCAGCCCCAGCATTTT,CASRPQGRPNQPQHF
NA,NA,TRBJ1-5,TRBV28,TGTGCCAGCAGTCCGCGACCCGGGGGCAATCAGCCCCAGCATTTT,CASSPRPGGNQPQHF
TRBD1,NA,TRBJ1-1,TRBV10-3,TGTGCCATCCGGGACAGGGGGTTGAACACTGAAGCTTTCTTT,CAIRDRGLNTEAFF
NA,NA,TRBJ2-3,TRBV15,TGTGCCACCAGCAGAGATAAAGGGTTTGGCACAGATACGCAGTATTTT,CATSRDKGFGTDTQYF
TRBD1,NA,TRBJ1-1,TRBV28,TGTGCCAGCAGCCCATTCTATGGACAGGGGGCCCTCCTTCGGACTGAAGCTTTCTTT,CASSPFYGQGALLRTEAFF
NA,NA,TRBJ2-7,TRBV4-1,TGCGCCAGCAGCCAAGGTAGACTCGACCCGTCCTACGAGCAGTACTTC,CASSQGRLDPSYEQYF
NA,NA,TRBJ2-1,TRBV6-2/TRBV6-3,TGTGCCAGCAGTTACTCGCCCTCCAATGAGCAGTTCTTC,CASSYSPSNEQFF
NA,NA,TRBJ2-3,TRBV2,TGTGCCAGCAGGGAGGGCTTCGCGGGGGCGTACACAGATACGCAGTATTTT,CASREGFAGAYTDTQYF
NA,NA,TRBJ1-5,TRBV28,TGTGCCAGCAGTTCGGACACAAATAGCAATCAGCCCCAGCATTTT,CASSSDTNSNQPQHF
NA,once,TRBJ1-2,TRBV6-5,TGTGCCAGCAGTCCAGGGGCCGGCTATGGCTACACCTTC,CASSPGAGYGYTF
NA,NA,TRBJ2-5,TRBV6-6,TGTGCCAGCATAAGACGACAGGTTCCTTCATGGACCCAGTACTTC,CASIRRQVPSWTQYF
NA,NA,TRBJ2-3,TRBV12-3/TRBV12-4,TGTGCCAGCAGTTTAACTATTAATACGCAGTATTTT,CASSLTINTQYF
NA,few,TRBJ1-5,TRBV5-8,TGTGCCAGCAGCTTGCAGTATCAGCCCCAGCATTTT,CASSLQYQPQHF
TRBD1,NA,TRBJ2-2,TRBV5-1,TGCGCCAGCAGCTTGGGGGACAGGGGGAAGGAGCTGTTTTTT,CASSLGDRGKELFF
TRBD2,NA,TRBJ2-7,TRBV12-5,TGTGCTAGTGGTTTGGGCGGGGGGGCGCAGTACTTC,CASGLGGGAQYF
TRBD2,once,TRBJ2-2,TRBV11-3,TGTGCCAGCAGCCACGGGACTAGAAGCACTAACACCGGGGAGCTGTTTTTT,CASSHGTRSTNTGELFF
NA,few,TRBJ1-5,TRBV7-9,TGTGCCAGCAGCCCAACACCGGGTGGCACAGGAGACAATCAGCCCCAGCATTTT,CASSPTPGGTGDNQPQHF